These T cell receptor beta chains were read from a single sample in a study of STAT5B mutations in CD4+ large granular lymphocyte leukemia. Here immunoSEQ multiplex PCR was the method, and the copy in TCRdb shows in-frame clones only, minus some. The sample holds around 29,000 clones, around four fifths seen once. The sample consisted of CD4+ T cells from blood buffy coats. Receptors originate from a human donor in good health. Both conserved end residues are part of each CDR3. D genes are given only for firm matches. Size values are once, few and many counts, or a class for expanded clones, and some rows have none.

v_call: TRBV5-4; clone_size: NA; j_call: TRBJ2-5; d_call: TRBD1; cdr3_nt: TGTGCCAGCAGCCCCGGGACAGAAGAGACCCAGTACTTC; cdr3_aa: CASSPGTEETQYF
v_call: TRBV19; clone_size: NA; j_call: TRBJ1-1; d_call: NA; cdr3_nt: TGTGCCAGTAGTACCACTAGACAGGTGGAAGCTTTCTTT; cdr3_aa: CASSTTRQVEAFF
v_call: TRBV5-6; clone_size: NA; j_call: TRBJ2-1; d_call: TRBD1; cdr3_nt: TGTGCCAGCAGCTTGTGGACAGGGGGCTTGGAGCAGTTCTTC; cdr3_aa: CASSLWTGGLEQFF
v_call: TRBV12-5; clone_size: NA; j_call: TRBJ2-2; d_call: NA; cdr3_nt: TGTGCTAGTGGTTTGTTAGGGAACACCGGGGAGCTGTTTTTT; cdr3_aa: CASGLLGNTGELFF
v_call: TRBV7-2; clone_size: NA; j_call: TRBJ2-3; d_call: NA; cdr3_nt: TGTGCCAGCAGCTTGGAGCCGCGCACAGATACGCAGTATTTT; cdr3_aa: CASSLEPRTDTQYF
v_call: TRBV5-6; clone_size: NA; j_call: TRBJ2-3; d_call: TRBD2; cdr3_nt: TGTGCCAGCAGCTTAACTAGCGGGGGGTTCAGCACAGATACGCAGTATTTT; cdr3_aa: CASSLTSGGFSTDTQYF
v_call: TRBV13; clone_size: once; j_call: TRBJ2-7; d_call: TRBD1; cdr3_nt: TGTGCCAGCAGTTATTACCGGGACAGCTACGAGCAGTACTTC; cdr3_aa: CASSYYRDSYEQYF
v_call: TRBV15; clone_size: NA; j_call: TRBJ2-5; d_call: NA; cdr3_nt: TGTGCCACCAGCACAATACAGGGAAGAAATCAAGAGACCCAGTACTTC; cdr3_aa: CATSTIQGRNQETQYF
v_call: TRBV6-5; clone_size: once; j_call: TRBJ2-1; d_call: TRBD1; cdr3_nt: TGTGCCAGCAGTTCATCGGGACAGGGGGAGGACGAGGAGCAGTTCTTC; cdr3_aa: CASSSSGQGEDEEQFF
v_call: TRBV12-1; clone_size: once; j_call: TRBJ1-2; d_call: NA; cdr3_nt: TGTGCCAGCAGCCCCAGGGACAGGGCCTATGGCTACACCTTC; cdr3_aa: CASSPRDRAYGYTF